The rows below give T cell receptor beta chains drawn from one sample of a study of identical twins. MiXCR, applied by TCRdb to the 5' RACE reads, yields one record per CDR3 protein. The table lists a few hundred thousand distinct CDR3 sequences, nearly 10% of them singletons. The sample was also reused in another study, on yellow fever vaccine responses in identical twins.

Input material: PBMCs. The receptors derive from a woman aged 18-35 years in good health. CDR3s include the opening cysteine and the closing phenylalanine or tryptophan. D genes are given only for firm matches. Clone size is shown for a subset of rows, as once, few, many or a class of expanded clone.

clone size: .
J gene: TRBJ2-3
V gene: TRBV14
D gene: .
CDR3 DNA: TGTGCCAGCAGCCCAGAGGGGATTGGCACAGATACGCAGTATTTT
CDR3 protein: CASSPEGIGTDTQYF

clone size: many
J gene: TRBJ1-1
V gene: TRBV5-1
D gene: TRBD1
CDR3 DNA: TGCGCCAGCAGATTGCAACAGGGGTGGTTGGACACTGAAGCTTTCTTT
CDR3 protein: CASRLQQGWLDTEAFF

clone size: many
J gene: TRBJ2-2
V gene: TRBV24-1
D gene: TRBD2
CDR3 DNA: TGTGCCACCAGTGACCGGACTAGCGAGAACACCGGGGAGCTGTTTTTT
CDR3 protein: CATSDRTSENTGELFF

clone size: few
J gene: TRBJ2-1
V gene: TRBV11-2
D gene: .
CDR3 DNA: TGTGCCAGCAGTTATAGCGTCGGAGAGCAGTTCTTC
CDR3 protein: CASSYSVGEQFF

clone size: many
J gene: TRBJ2-3
V gene: TRBV12-3/TRBV12-4
D gene: TRBD2
CDR3 DNA: TGTGCCAGTAGCGGGACTATTACGCAGTATTTT
CDR3 protein: CASSGTITQYF

clone size: many
J gene: TRBJ2-4
V gene: TRBV5-5
D gene: TRBD1
CDR3 DNA: TGTGCCAGCAGCTTGGACCCGGACAGGGGGATACAGTACTTC
CDR3 protein: CASSLDPDRGIQYF

clone size: many
J gene: TRBJ2-5
V gene: TRBV10-3
D gene: .
CDR3 DNA: TGTGCCATCAGAGAGGACAGTCAAGAGACCCAGTACTTC
CDR3 protein: CAIREDSQETQYF

clone size: .
J gene: TRBJ1-1
V gene: TRBV20-1
D gene: .
CDR3 DNA: TGCAGTACTTTTAGATCTGAAGCTTTCTTT
CDR3 protein: CSTFRSEAFF

clone size: few
J gene: TRBJ2-3
V gene: TRBV7-9
D gene: TRBD2
CDR3 DNA: TGTGCCAGCAGCTTAAGGACTAGCGTCAGCACAGATACGCAGTATTTT
CDR3 protein: CASSLRTSVSTDTQYF

clone size: many
J gene: TRBJ1-3
V gene: TRBV7-2
D gene: TRBD1
CDR3 DNA: TGTGCCAGCAGCATGACAGGGGCTGGAAACACCATATATTTT
CDR3 protein: CASSMTGAGNTIYF

clone size: many
J gene: TRBJ2-1
V gene: TRBV27
D gene: .
CDR3 DNA: TGTGCCAGCAGTCCCCTGGGGGGGGCGGGATCCTACAATGAGCAGTTCTTC
CDR3 protein: CASSPLGGAGSYNEQFF

clone size: many
J gene: TRBJ1-4
V gene: TRBV20-1
D gene: .
CDR3 DNA: TGCAGTGCTCCGGGGGAGGAAATGGGAAAACTGTTTTTT
CDR3 protein: CSAPGEEMGKLFF

clone size: many
J gene: TRBJ2-7
V gene: TRBV12-3/TRBV12-4
D gene: TRBD1
CDR3 DNA: TGTGCCAGCAGTCTACAGGGGTCCGGGACCTACGAGCAGTACTTC
CDR3 protein: CASSLQGSGTYEQYF

clone size: many
J gene: TRBJ2-7
V gene: TRBV2
D gene: .
CDR3 DNA: TGTGCCAGCAGTGAAGGTTTTTTAAAAGACAGATACGAGCAGTACTTC
CDR3 protein: CASSEGFLKDRYEQYF

clone size: many
J gene: TRBJ1-1
V gene: TRBV29-1
D gene: .
CDR3 DNA: TGCAGCGTTGGGGGTTTGAGGGCTGAAGCTTTCTTT
CDR3 protein: CSVGGLRAEAFF

clone size: many
J gene: TRBJ2-7
V gene: TRBV3-1
D gene: .
CDR3 DNA: TGTGCCAGCAGCCAAGAGACCCCAGGGCTGTACGAGCAGTACTTC
CDR3 protein: CASSQETPGLYEQYF

clone size: many
J gene: TRBJ2-7
V gene: TRBV5-1
D gene: TRBD2
CDR3 DNA: TGCGCCAGCAGGCCGGGACTAGCGGGCTACGAGCAGTACTTC
CDR3 protein: CASRPGLAGYEQYF

clone size: many
J gene: TRBJ2-5
V gene: TRBV5-1
D gene: TRBD2
CDR3 DNA: TGCGCCAGCAGCTCGGGGGACTACCCGACCCAAGAGACCCAGTACTTC
CDR3 protein: CASSSGDYPTQETQYF

clone size: many
J gene: TRBJ1-6
V gene: TRBV7-2
D gene: .
CDR3 DNA: TGTGCCAGCAGCTCCGAGGTTGGGGGTGGAGATTCACCCCTCCACTTT
CDR3 protein: CASSSEVGGGDSPLHF

clone size: many
J gene: TRBJ1-5
V gene: TRBV20-1
D gene: TRBD1
CDR3 DNA: TGCAGTGCTAAACCGGGACAGGGCGATCAGCCCCAGCATTTT
CDR3 protein: CSAKPGQGDQPQHF

clone size: .
J gene: TRBJ2-4
V gene: TRBV5-6
D gene: .
CDR3 DNA: TGTGCCAGCAGCCCCGGGCAGGGGAGAAACATTCAGTACTTC
CDR3 protein: CASSPGQGRNIQYF

clone size: few
J gene: TRBJ2-5
V gene: TRBV27
D gene: TRBD2
CDR3 DNA: TGTGCCAGCACTTCCGAGGGTCGACTAGCGGGAGTATTAGAGACCCAGTACTTC
CDR3 protein: CASTSEGRLAGVLETQYF

clone size: .
J gene: TRBJ2-2
V gene: TRBV5-1
D gene: .
CDR3 DNA: TGCGCCAGCAGCTTGGGGGCCCCTCAACCCGGGGAGCTGTTTTTT
CDR3 protein: CASSLGAPQPGELFF

clone size: few
J gene: TRBJ2-5
V gene: TRBV7-9
D gene: .
CDR3 DNA: TGTGCCAGCAGCCCCTGGGACATAGGGATGGAGACCCAGTACTTC
CDR3 protein: CASSPWDIGMETQYF

clone size: few
J gene: TRBJ2-5
V gene: TRBV27
D gene: .
CDR3 DNA: TGTGCCAGCAGTCGGATGGCACTCGGGCAAGAGACCCAGTACTTC
CDR3 protein: CASSRMALGQETQYF

clone size: .
J gene: TRBJ2-7
V gene: TRBV6-6
D gene: .
CDR3 DNA: TGTGCCAGCAGTAAGGGTTACACCTACGAGCAGTACTTC
CDR3 protein: CASSKGYTYEQYF

clone size: many
J gene: TRBJ2-1
V gene: TRBV5-1
D gene: TRBD2
CDR3 DNA: TGCGCCAGCAGCTTAATTGTGGGGGGGTACAATGAGCAGTTCTTC
CDR3 protein: CASSLIVGGYNEQFF

clone size: few
J gene: TRBJ2-7
V gene: TRBV28
D gene: .
CDR3 DNA: TGTGCCAGTGCTTACGGGCTTGCCTACGAGCAGTACTTC
CDR3 protein: CASAYGLAYEQYF

clone size: many
J gene: TRBJ1-5
V gene: TRBV12-3/TRBV12-4
D gene: .
CDR3 DNA: TGTGCCAGCACCCTCGGGACGGGCAGCAATCAGCCCCAGCATTTT
CDR3 protein: CASTLGTGSNQPQHF

clone size: .
J gene: TRBJ2-3
V gene: TRBV20-1
D gene: TRBD1
CDR3 DNA: TGCAGTGCTAGAGGGGACAGTCTCGCCACAGATACGCAGTATTTT
CDR3 protein: CSARGDSLATDTQYF

clone size: few
J gene: TRBJ2-1
V gene: TRBV6-8
D gene: TRBD1
CDR3 DNA: TGTGCCAGCAATTCCGGGACAGGGGAGAATGAGCAGTTCTTC
CDR3 protein: CASNSGTGENEQFF

clone size: many
J gene: TRBJ2-5
V gene: TRBV27
D gene: .
CDR3 DNA: TGTGCCAGCAGTTTGGTAGCGCCTTCTACCCAGTACTTC
CDR3 protein: CASSLVAPSTQYF

clone size: .
J gene: TRBJ2-1
V gene: TRBV7-3
D gene: TRBD2
CDR3 DNA: TGTGCCAGCAGCTTTCCGGGACTAGCGGGGGGAAGGAGTCTGGATGAGCAGTTCTTC
CDR3 protein: CASSFPGLAGGRSLDEQFF

clone size: few
J gene: TRBJ1-5
V gene: TRBV7-8
D gene: TRBD1
CDR3 DNA: TGTGCCAGCAGCTTAGCAACAACCCGGGACAGCCTGAGCAATCAGCCCCAGCATTTT
CDR3 protein: CASSLATTRDSLSNQPQHF

clone size: .
J gene: TRBJ2-7
V gene: TRBV7-9
D gene: .
CDR3 DNA: TGTGCCAGCAGCCCCATAGGCAGACCACTCTCCTACGAGCAGTACTTC
CDR3 protein: CASSPIGRPLSYEQYF